This record looks at one T cell receptor beta chain sequence and its context. TCRdb independently ran MiXCR on the 5' RACE reads; one entry per CDR3 protein. This sample yields 410,000 or so distinct CDR3 sequences, of which around a quarter are seen a single time; less than 15% belongs to the top ten. The data derive from a study of T-cell memory formation after mild COVID-19. Trimming cost V 2 bases and J 3 bases; bases outside gene matches: 6. The germline CDR1 and CDR2 sequences are SGHVS and FQNEAQ. This CDR3 has 16 residues. The V and J genes are TRBV7-8 and TRBJ2-3, with 9 bases aligning to TRBD2. The TCR comes from an adult woman who had mild COVID-19 (a few samples of this study predate the infection). Cell type and time point are not known. The sequenced sample was PBMCs or a T cell subset sorted from them (not recorded which). In nucleotides, the CDR3 is TGTGCCAGCAGCTTACGGGCTAGCGGGGCTACAGATACGCAGTATTTT. Translated: CASSLRASGATDTQYF.